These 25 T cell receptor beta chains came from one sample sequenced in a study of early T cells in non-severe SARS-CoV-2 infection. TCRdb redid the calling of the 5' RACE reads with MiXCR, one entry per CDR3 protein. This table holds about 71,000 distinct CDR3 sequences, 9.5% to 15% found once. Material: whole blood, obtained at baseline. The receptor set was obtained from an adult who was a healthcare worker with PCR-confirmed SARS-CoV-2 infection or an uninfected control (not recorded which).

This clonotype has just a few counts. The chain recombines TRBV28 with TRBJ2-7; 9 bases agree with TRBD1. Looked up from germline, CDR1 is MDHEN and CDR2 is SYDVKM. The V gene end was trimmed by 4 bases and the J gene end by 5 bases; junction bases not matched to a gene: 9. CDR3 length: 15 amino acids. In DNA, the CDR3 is TGTGCCAGCAGTTCCTCCGGGACAGGGATTCACGAGCAGTACTTC. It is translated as CASSSSGTGIHEQYF.

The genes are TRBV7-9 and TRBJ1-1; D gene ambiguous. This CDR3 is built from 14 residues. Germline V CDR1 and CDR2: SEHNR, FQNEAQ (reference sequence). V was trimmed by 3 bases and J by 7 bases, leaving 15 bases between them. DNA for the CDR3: TGTGCCAGCAGCTTGTTGGGGTCTGAATTTGAAGCTTTCTTT. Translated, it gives CASSLLGSEFEAFF.

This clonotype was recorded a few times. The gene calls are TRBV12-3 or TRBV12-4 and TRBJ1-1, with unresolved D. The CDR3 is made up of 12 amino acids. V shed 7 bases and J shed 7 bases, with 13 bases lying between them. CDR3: CASNPRRDEAFF. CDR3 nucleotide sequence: TGTGCCAGCAACCCCCGGAGAGATGAAGCTTTCTTT.

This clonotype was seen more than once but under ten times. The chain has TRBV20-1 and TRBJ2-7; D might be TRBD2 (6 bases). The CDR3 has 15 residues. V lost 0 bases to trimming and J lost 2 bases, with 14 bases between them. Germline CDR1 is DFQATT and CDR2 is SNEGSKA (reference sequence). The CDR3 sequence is CSARDRGGDPYEQYF. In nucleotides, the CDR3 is TGCAGTGCTAGAGATCGCGGCGGGGACCCCTACGAGCAGTACTTC.

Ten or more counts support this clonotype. DNA of the CDR3: TGTGCCAGCAGGGTCGGGGCAGGGCCACAAGAGACCCAGTACTTC. Its translation: CASRVGAGPQETQYF. The V call is TRBV6-5, the J call TRBJ2-5; D possibly uses TRBD1 or TRBD2 (5 bases each). The V and J ends lost 6 bases and 2 bases respectively, with 16 bases between them. CDR3 length: 15 residues. Germline CDR1 MNHEY, CDR2 SVGAGI.

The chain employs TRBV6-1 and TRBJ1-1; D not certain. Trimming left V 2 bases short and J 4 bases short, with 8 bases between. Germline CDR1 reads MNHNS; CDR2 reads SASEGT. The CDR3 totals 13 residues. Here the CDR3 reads CASSELKFTEAFF. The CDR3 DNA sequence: TGTGCCAGCAGTGAATTGAAGTTCACTGAAGCTTTCTTT.

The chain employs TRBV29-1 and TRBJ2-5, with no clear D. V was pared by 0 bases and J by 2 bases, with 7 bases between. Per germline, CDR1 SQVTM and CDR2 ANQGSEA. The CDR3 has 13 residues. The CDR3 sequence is CSVEERAQETQYF. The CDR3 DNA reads TGCAGCGTTGAAGAAAGGGCTCAAGAGACCCAGTACTTC.

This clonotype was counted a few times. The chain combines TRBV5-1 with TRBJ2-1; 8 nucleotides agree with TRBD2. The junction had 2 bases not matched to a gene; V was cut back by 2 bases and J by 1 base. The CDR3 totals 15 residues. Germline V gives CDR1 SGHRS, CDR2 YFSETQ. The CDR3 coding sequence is TGCGCCAGCAGCTTAGCGGGGGCATCCTACAATGAGCAGTTCTTC. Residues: CASSLAGASYNEQFF.

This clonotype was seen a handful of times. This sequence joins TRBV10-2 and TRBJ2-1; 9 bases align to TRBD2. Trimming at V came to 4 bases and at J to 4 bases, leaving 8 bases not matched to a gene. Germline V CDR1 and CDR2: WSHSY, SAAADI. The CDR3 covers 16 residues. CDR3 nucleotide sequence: TGCGCCAGCAGTGCCCTCGCTAGCGGGGCGTACAATGAGCAGTTCTTC. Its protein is CASSALASGAYNEQFF.

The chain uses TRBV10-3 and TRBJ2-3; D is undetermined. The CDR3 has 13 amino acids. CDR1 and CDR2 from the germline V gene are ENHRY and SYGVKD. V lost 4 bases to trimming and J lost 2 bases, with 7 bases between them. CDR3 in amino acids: CAISGAVTDTQYF. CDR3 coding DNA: TGTGCCATCAGTGGGGCTGTCACAGATACGCAGTATTTT.

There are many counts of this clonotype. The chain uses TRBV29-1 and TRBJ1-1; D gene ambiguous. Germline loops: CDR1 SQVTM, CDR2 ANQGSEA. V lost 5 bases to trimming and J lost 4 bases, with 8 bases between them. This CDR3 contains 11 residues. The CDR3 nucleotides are TGCAGCGTTACCCGAGGCACTGAAGCTTTCTTT. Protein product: CSVTRGTEAFF. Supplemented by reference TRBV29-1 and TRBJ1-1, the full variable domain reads SAVISQKPSRDICQRGTSLTIQCQVDSQVTMMFWYRQQPGQSLTLIATANQGSEATYESGFVIDKFPISRPNLTFSTLTVSNMSPEDSSIYLCSVTRGTEAFFGQGTRLTVV.

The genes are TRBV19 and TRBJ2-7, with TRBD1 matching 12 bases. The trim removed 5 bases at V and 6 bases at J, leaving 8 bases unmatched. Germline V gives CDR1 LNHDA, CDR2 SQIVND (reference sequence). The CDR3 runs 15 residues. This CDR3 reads CASSPTGQGASEQYF. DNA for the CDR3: TGTGCCAGTAGTCCTACGGGACAGGGGGCCTCCGAGCAGTACTTC.

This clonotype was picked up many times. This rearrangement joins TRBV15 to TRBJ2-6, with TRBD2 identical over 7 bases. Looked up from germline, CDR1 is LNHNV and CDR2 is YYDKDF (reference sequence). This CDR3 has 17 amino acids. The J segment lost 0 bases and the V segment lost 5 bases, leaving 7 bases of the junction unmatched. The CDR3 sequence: CATSRGGLNSGANVLTF. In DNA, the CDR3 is TGTGCCACCAGCCGCGGGGGACTGAACTCTGGGGCCAACGTCCTGACTTTC.

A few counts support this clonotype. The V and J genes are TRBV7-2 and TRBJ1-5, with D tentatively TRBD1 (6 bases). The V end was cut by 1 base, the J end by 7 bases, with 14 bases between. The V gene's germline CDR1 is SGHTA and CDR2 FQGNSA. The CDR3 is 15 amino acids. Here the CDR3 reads CASSLGAGARQPQHF. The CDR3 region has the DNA TGTGCCAGCAGCTTAGGCGCGGGGGCGCGGCAGCCCCAGCATTTT.

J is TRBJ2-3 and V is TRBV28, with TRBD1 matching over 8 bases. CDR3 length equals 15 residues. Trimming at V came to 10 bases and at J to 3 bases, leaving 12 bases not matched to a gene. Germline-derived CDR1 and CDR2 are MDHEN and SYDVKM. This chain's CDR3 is CAIRPRDRWTDTQYF. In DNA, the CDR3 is TGTGCCATCCGCCCCCGGGACAGGTGGACAGATACGCAGTATTTT. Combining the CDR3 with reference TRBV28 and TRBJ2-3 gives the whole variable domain DVKVTQSSRYLVKRTGEKVFLECVQDMDHENMFWYRQDPGLGLRLIYFSYDVKMKEKGDIPEGYSVSREKKERFSLILESASTNQTSMYLCAIRPRDRWTDTQYFGPGTRLTVL.

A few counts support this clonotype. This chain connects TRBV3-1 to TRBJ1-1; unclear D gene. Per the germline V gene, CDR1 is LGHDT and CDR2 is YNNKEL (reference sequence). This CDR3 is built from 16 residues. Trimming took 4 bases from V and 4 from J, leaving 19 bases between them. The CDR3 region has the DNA TGTGCCAGCAGCCCCCACAGCAACCAAAAAACCACTGAAGCTTTCTTT. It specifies CASSPHSNQKTTEAFF.

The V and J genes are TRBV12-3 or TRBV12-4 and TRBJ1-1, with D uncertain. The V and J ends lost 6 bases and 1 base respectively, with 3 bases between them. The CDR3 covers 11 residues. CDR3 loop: CASRGNTEAFF. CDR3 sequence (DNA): TGTGCCAGCAGGGGGAACACTGAAGCTTTCTTT.

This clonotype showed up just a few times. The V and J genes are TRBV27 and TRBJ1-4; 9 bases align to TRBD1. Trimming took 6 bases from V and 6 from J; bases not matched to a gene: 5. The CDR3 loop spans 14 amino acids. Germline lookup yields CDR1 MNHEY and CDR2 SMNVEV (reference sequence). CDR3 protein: CASSLTGGYEKLFF. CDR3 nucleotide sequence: TGTGCCAGCAGCCTGACAGGGGGTTATGAAAAACTGTTTTTT.

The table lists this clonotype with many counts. CDR3 nucleotide sequence: TGTGCCAGCCCTCGGGGCACTAGCCCCTACGAGCAGTACTTC. Translating gives CASPRGTSPYEQYF. The genes are TRBV21-1 and TRBJ2-7; the tabulated D call, TRBD1, remains unverified against the DNA. TRBV21-1 is flagged as a pseudogene. This CDR3 has 14 amino acids.

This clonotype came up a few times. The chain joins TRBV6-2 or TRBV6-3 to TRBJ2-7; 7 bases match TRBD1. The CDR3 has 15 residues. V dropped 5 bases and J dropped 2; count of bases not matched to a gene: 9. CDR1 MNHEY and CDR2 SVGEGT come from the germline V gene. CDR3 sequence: CASSQRTGVAYEQYF. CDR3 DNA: TGTGCCAGCAGTCAACGAACAGGGGTCGCCTACGAGCAGTACTTC.

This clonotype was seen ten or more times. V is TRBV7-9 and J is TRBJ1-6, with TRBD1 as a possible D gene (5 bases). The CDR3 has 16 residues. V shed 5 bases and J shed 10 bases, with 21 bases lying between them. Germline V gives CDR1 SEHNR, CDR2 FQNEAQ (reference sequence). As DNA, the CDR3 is TGTGCCAGCAGCCCTGGGGGTGCCAGACTATCCTCACCCCTCCACTTT. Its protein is CASSPGGARLSSPLHF.

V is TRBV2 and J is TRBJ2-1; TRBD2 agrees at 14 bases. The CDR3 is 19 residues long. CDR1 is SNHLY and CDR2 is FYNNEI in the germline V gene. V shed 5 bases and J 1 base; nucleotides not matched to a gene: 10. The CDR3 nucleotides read TGTGCCAGCAGTCCGCCGCCTGGACTAGCGGGGGGTTCCTACAATGAGCAGTTCTTC. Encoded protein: CASSPPPGLAGGSYNEQFF.

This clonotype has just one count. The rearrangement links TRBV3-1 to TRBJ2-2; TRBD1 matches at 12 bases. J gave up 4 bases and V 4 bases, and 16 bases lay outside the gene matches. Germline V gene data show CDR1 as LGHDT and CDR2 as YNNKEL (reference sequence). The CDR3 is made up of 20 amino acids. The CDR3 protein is CASSRGPGQGASVGTGELFF. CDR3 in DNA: TGTGCCAGCAGCCGCGGTCCGGGACAGGGGGCGTCGGTGGGCACCGGGGAGCTGTTTTTT.

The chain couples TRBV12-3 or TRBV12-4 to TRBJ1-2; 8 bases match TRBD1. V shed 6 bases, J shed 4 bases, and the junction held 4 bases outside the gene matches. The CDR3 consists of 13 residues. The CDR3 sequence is CASSRDRIYGYTF. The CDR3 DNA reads TGTGCCAGCAGCAGGGACAGGATCTATGGCTACACCTTC.

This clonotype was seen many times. Written as DNA, the CDR3 is TGTGCCAGCAGCGTAGGTTCCGGGGTTAACACTGAAGCTTTCTTT. Translated: CASSVGSGVNTEAFF. This chain links TRBV9 with TRBJ1-1; no definite D call. V was cut by 0 bases and J by 2 bases, with 11 bases left in between. The CDR3 length is 15 residues. Per germline, CDR1 SGDLS and CDR2 YYNGEE.